One sample yielded the 18 T cell receptor beta chains listed below, sequenced in a study of cytomegalovirus exposure and HLA in healthy donors. PCR used 60 Vbeta primers and 13 Jbeta primers. Assay used: immunoSEQ multiplex PCR; TCRdb lists only in-frame clones, some missing. The data hold 200,000 or so clones, with roughly 90% observed a single time. Input material: PBMCs. Receptors were obtained from a girl in the first two years of life in good health and CMV-seronegative.

This sequence joins TRBV7-6 and TRBJ2-1; perhaps TRBD2 as D (5 bases). Germline V CDR1 and CDR2: SGHVS, FNYEAQ. The V and J ends lost 1 base and 10 bases respectively, with 14 bases between them. The CDR3 has 14 residues. CDR3 loop: CASSLGSRAEEQFF. CDR3 in DNA: TGTGCCAGCAGCTTAGGGTCGAGGGCCGAAGAGCAGTTCTTC.

The chain couples TRBV10-3 to TRBJ2-1, with D possibly being TRBD1 (5 bases). Trimming removed 0 bases at V and 4 bases at J, with 22 bases between. CDR1 and CDR2 (germline): ENHRY, SYGVKD. The CDR3 spans 19 residues. The CDR3 nucleotides read TGTGCCATCAGTGAGTCGAAGAGGACAAGGAACCATATTTACAATGAGCAGTTCTTC. This gives the protein CAISESKRTRNHIYNEQFF.

The J gene is TRBJ2-5, the V gene TRBV27; 10 nucleotides match TRBD2. Germline CDR1 and CDR2: MNHEY and SMNVEV (reference sequence). The ends lost 4 bases at V and 2 bases at J; junction bases unmatched: 4. The CDR3 totals 15 residues. Here the CDR3 reads CASSSGGLAQETQYF. CDR3 nucleotide sequence: TGTGCCAGCAGTTCGGGGGGACTAGCGCAAGAGACCCAGTACTTC.

The rearrangement links TRBV4-2 to TRBJ2-5; a possible D gene is TRBD2 (6 bases). Trimming removed 2 bases from V and 1 base from J, with 8 bases in between. Germline loops: CDR1 LGHNA, CDR2 YNFKEQ. CDR3 length: 14 amino acids. CDR3 amino acids: CASSQSSAQETQYF. The CDR3 nucleotides are TGTGCCAGCAGCCAATCTAGCGCCCAAGAGACCCAGTACTTC.

This sequence joins TRBV6-1 and TRBJ2-5; 12 bases are shared with TRBD1. Germline assignment: CDR1 MNHNS and CDR2 SASEGT. Germline trimming cut 7 bases from V and 5 bases from J; bases unmatched to any gene: 8. The CDR3 covers 15 residues. This CDR3 reads CASKIRDRGRETQYF. CDR3 in DNA: TGTGCCAGCAAGATCCGGGACAGGGGGCGGGAGACCCAGTACTTC.

The genes are TRBV5-6 and TRBJ1-1, with a tentative D call TRBD1 (6 bases). There are 11 residues in the CDR3. With 6 bases removed from V and 5 bases from J, the gap between germline ends came to 8 bases. Germline lookup yields CDR1 SGHDT and CDR2 YYEEEE. CDR3 bases: TGTGCCAGCATCCAGGGGACTGAAGCTTTCTTT. Protein product: CASIQGTEAFF. The full variable domain, rest sourced from reference TRBV5-6 and TRBJ1-1, is DAGVTQSPTHLIKTRGQQVTLRCSPKSGHDTVSWYQQALGQGPQFIFQYYEEEERQRGNFPDRFSGHQFPNYSSELNVNALLLGDSALYLCASIQGTEAFFGQGTRLTVV.

The chain's CDR3 is CAWSSRTHYNEQFF. Here the CDR3 DNA reads TGTGCCTGGAGTTCCCGGACTCACTACAATGAGCAGTTCTTC. This chain links TRBV30 with TRBJ2-1; TRBD2 might be the D (5 bases). The CDR3 totals 14 residues. The V gene's germline CDR1 is GTSNPN and CDR2 SVGIG (reference sequence). Between the trimmed V and J ends, which lost 2 bases and 3 bases, there was a span of 11 bases.

This chain links TRBV19 with TRBJ2-1, with TRBD1 identical over 10 bases. Germline V gives CDR1 LNHDA, CDR2 SQIVND (reference sequence). The CDR3 spans 13 residues. Trimming cost V 5 bases and J 6 bases; bases outside gene matches: 1. This CDR3 is CASSRTGGNEQFF. CDR3 DNA: TGTGCCAGTAGTCGGACAGGGGGCAATGAGCAGTTCTTC.

This sequence joins TRBV29-1 and TRBJ2-7; 14 positions match TRBD2. Germline trimming cut 5 bases from V and 3 bases from J; bases unmatched to any gene: 3. The CDR3 runs to 14 residues. The germline gives CDR1 SQVTM, CDR2 ANQGSEA. The DNA for the CDR3 is TGCAGCGTTCGGACTAGCGGGGGGATCTACGAGCAGTACTTC. Protein: CSVRTSGGIYEQYF.

This clone was detected a few times. The chain is built from TRBV30 and TRBJ2-5; 8 positions agree with TRBD2. This CDR3 region has 13 residues. The ends lost 8 bases at V and 4 bases at J; junction bases unmatched: 9. Germline-derived CDR1 and CDR2 are GTSNPN and SVGIG (reference sequence). The CDR3 DNA sequence: TGTGCCCTCGGCAGCGGGGGTCCAGAGACCCAGTACTTC. Protein product: CALGSGGPETQYF.

The rearrangement links TRBV5-1 to TRBJ1-2, with unresolved D. CDR1 is SGHRS, CDR2 YFSETQ, per germline. This CDR3 spans 12 amino acids. V dropped 0 bases and J dropped 5 bases, with 5 bases sitting between them. Written as DNA, the CDR3 is TGCGCCAGCAGCTTGGACTATTATGGCTACACCTTC. Its translation: CASSLDYYGYTF.

The rearrangement joins TRBV6-5 to TRBJ2-1, with 11 nucleotides matching TRBD2. Trimming cost V 6 bases and J 7 bases; bases outside gene matches: 8. CDR1 is MNHEY, CDR2 SVGAGI, per germline. The CDR3 is 15 amino acids. The CDR3: CASSVAGGASNEQFF. CDR3 in DNA: TGTGCCAGCAGCGTAGCGGGGGGGGCGTCGAATGAGCAGTTCTTC.

The chain has TRBV5-1 and TRBJ2-5, with TRBD1 matching over 7 bases. CDR1 SGHRS and CDR2 YFSETQ come from the germline V gene. Unmatched junction bases numbered 4, after V lost 0 bases and J lost 5 bases. The CDR3 contains 14 residues. In DNA form, the CDR3 reads TGCGCCAGCAGCTTGGAAGGGGGCGGTGAGACCCAGTACTTC. Its protein product is CASSLEGGGETQYF.

A remark on this clone: At one end the junction does not follow the germline gene, possibly because of a read error. The gene calls are TRBV28 and TRBJ2-1; TRBD2 matches 16 bases. This CDR3 has 19 residues. Germline-derived CDR1 and CDR2 are MDHEN and SYDVKM. Here the CDR3 DNA reads TGTGCCAGCAGTTTATATGGGACTAGCGGGGGGGTCTCCCACAATGAGCAGTTCTTC. It yields the protein CASSLYGTSGGVSHNEQFF.

This chain joins TRBV11-2 and TRBJ2-3; 11 nucleotides align to TRBD2. CDR1 and CDR2 (germline): SGHAT, FQNNGV. The CDR3 extends over 15 amino acids. V lost 1 base to trimming and J lost 4 bases; unmatched junction nucleotides: 1. For the CDR3, the DNA is TGTGCCAGCAGCTTAGGACTAGCGGGATCAGATACGCAGTATTTT. Its protein is CASSLGLAGSDTQYF.

The V call is TRBV19, the J call TRBJ2-3; possible D gene TRBD2, 6 bases. Germline V gene data show CDR1 as LNHDA and CDR2 as SQIVND (reference sequence). There are 15 residues in the CDR3. Trimming pared 2 bases from V and 3 bases from J, leaving 12 bases between. This CDR3 is CASSIRERATDTQYF. CDR3 DNA: TGTGCCAGTAGTATAAGGGAGCGGGCTACAGATACGCAGTATTTT. The entire variable domain, with the rest obtained from reference TRBV19 and TRBJ2-3, is as follows: DGGITQSPKYLFRKEGQNVTLSCEQNLNHDAMYWYRQDPGQGLRLIYYSQIVNDFQKGDIAEGYSVSREKKESFPLTVTSAQKNPTAFYLCASSIRERATDTQYFGPGTRLTVL.

The chain couples TRBV29-1 to TRBJ2-7; the match to TRBD2 covers 14 bases. CDR1 is SQVTM and CDR2 is ANQGSEA in the germline V gene. The length of the CDR3 is 15 residues. Trimming at V came to 3 bases and at J to 3 bases, leaving 4 bases not matched to a gene. The CDR3 region is CSVDSGTSGGYEQYF. DNA of the CDR3: TGCAGCGTTGACTCCGGGACTAGCGGGGGCTACGAGCAGTACTTC.

V is TRBV7-2 and J is TRBJ2-7; D call uncertain. Germline CDR1 reads SGHTA; CDR2 reads FQGNSA. V lost 0 bases and J 2 bases, leaving 2 bases between the germline ends. The CDR3 spans 12 residues. CDR3 amino acids: CASSLATYEQYF. CDR3 coding DNA: TGTGCCAGCAGCTTAGCTACCTACGAGCAGTACTTC.